The 26 T cell receptor beta chains below were found in one sample sequenced in a study of T cell repertoires in cytomegalovirus infection. These receptors have no identified antigens. TCRdb reanalysed the reads using MiXCR and keeps one entry per CDR3 protein. The sample holds approximately 70,000 distinct CDR3 sequences; around 21% are singletons and the top ten take around 79%. Sequencing used PBMCs, sequenced either directly or after in vitro stimulation (not recorded which). The receptors shown here come from a human donor in good health (CMV status not recorded). Some clones in this sample may be carry-over from other donors' samples.

There are many counts of this clonotype. This chain connects TRBV7-2 to TRBJ2-1; 10 positions agree with TRBD2. CDR1 and CDR2 from the germline V gene are SGHTA and FQGNSA. J was trimmed by 2 bases and V by 0 bases; bases with no gene match: 7. This CDR3 comprises 18 residues. CDR3 coding DNA: TGTGCCAGCAGCTTAGCGCCTAGCGGGAGTATGACCTACAATGAGCAGTTCTTC. Amino acids: CASSLAPSGSMTYNEQFF.

The chain has TRBV7-2 and TRBJ1-4; tentative D call: TRBD1 (6 bases). The CDR3 is 16 residues long. Germline values: CDR1 SGHTA, CDR2 FQGNSA. V shed 5 bases and J shed 2 bases, with 15 bases lying between them. The CDR3 loop is CASSTFPGVTNEKLFF. Written as DNA, the CDR3 is TGTGCCAGCAGCACGTTTCCAGGGGTTACTAATGAAAAACTGTTTTTT.

The CDR3 sequence: CASMGTEYEQYV. DNA of the CDR3: TGTGCCAGCATGGGGACAGAGTACGAGCAGTACGTC. This rearrangement joins TRBV6-2 or TRBV6-3 to TRBJ2-7; TRBD1 aligns across 7 bases. CDR1 MNHEY and CDR2 SVGEGT come from the germline V gene. Trimming removed 7 bases from V and 4 bases from J; junction bases left unmatched: 4. The CDR3 spans 12 residues.

This clonotype turned up a few times. This chain uses TRBV9 with TRBJ1-5, with no clear D. V was pared by 4 bases and J by 7 bases, with 15 bases between. The CDR3 spans 14 residues. Germline V gene sequence: CDR1 SGDLS, CDR2 YYNGEE. CDR3 sequence (DNA): TGTGCCAGCAGCCACTCCAACAAGCGGCAGCCCCAGCATTTT. This translates into CASSHSNKRQPQHF.

The gene calls are TRBV6-1 and TRBJ2-5; perhaps TRBD1 as D (5 bases). The CDR3 is 15 amino acids. Germline V CDR1 and CDR2: MNHNS, SASEGT. With 1 base removed from V and 1 base from J, the gap between germline ends came to 10 bases. The CDR3 DNA reads as TGTGCCAGCAGTGAAGACTCAGGGTCCCAAGAGACCCAGTACTTC. The encoded protein is CASSEDSGSQETQYF.

This clonotype was detected only a few times. This chain uses TRBV27 with TRBJ1-5, with D uncertain. Germline lookup yields CDR1 MNHEY and CDR2 SMNVEV (reference sequence). The CDR3 spans 15 residues. The V and J ends lost 6 bases and 4 bases respectively, with 16 bases between them. The chain's CDR3 is CASSDLGPGNQPQHF. As DNA, the CDR3 is TGTGCCAGCAGCGATCTTGGGCCGGGTAATCAGCCCCAGCATTTT.

The V gene is TRBV19, the J gene TRBJ2-2; 16 nucleotides agree with TRBD2. The trim removed 2 bases at V and 3 bases at J, leaving 9 bases unmatched. CDR1 and CDR2 (germline): LNHDA, SQIVND (reference sequence). This CDR3 is built from 20 residues. The CDR3 reads CASSIIPGLAGGPDTGELFF. The CDR3 nucleotides read TGTGCCAGTAGTATAATCCCGGGACTAGCGGGAGGGCCAGACACCGGGGAGCTGTTTTTT.

About this clonotype itself: Being one base from a much bigger clone, this may be a read error. The V and J genes are TRBV7-2 and TRBJ2-3, with 8 bases fitting TRBD2. Germline-derived CDR1 and CDR2 are SGHTA and FQGNSA. This CDR3 comprises 20 residues. The CDR3 region is CASSFLSLADEILRTDTLYF. The CDR3 region has the DNA TGTGCCAGCAGCTTTCTGTCACTAGCGGACGAGATCCTTCGCACAGATACGCTGTATTTT.

J is TRBJ2-2 and V is TRBV11-2; the match to TRBD1 covers 8 bases. V trimming: 5 bases; J trimming: 3 bases; junction bases outside the gene matches: 5. The V gene's germline CDR1 is SGHAT and CDR2 FQNNGV. This CDR3 spans 15 amino acids. CDR3 nucleotide sequence: TGTGCCAGCAGCCGATTGACAGGGGACACCGGGGAGCTGTTTTTT. Translated, it gives CASSRLTGDTGELFF. The whole variable domain, filled in from reference TRBV11-2 and TRBJ2-2, reads EAGVAQSPRYKIIEKRQSVAFWCNPISGHATLYWYQQILGQGPKLLIQFQNNGVVDDSQLPKDRFSAERLKGVDSTLKIQPAKLEDSAVYLCASSRLTGDTGELFFGEGSRLTVL.

V usage is TRBV4-1 and J usage is TRBJ1-2, with a tentative D call TRBD1 (5 bases). This CDR3 contains 16 residues. Germline V lookup: CDR1 MGHRA, CDR2 YSYEKL. The V and J ends lost 1 base and 4 bases respectively, with 16 bases between them. CDR3 residues: CASSQAQNQGLYGYTF. CDR3 nucleotides: TGCGCCAGCAGCCAAGCACAAAACCAGGGACTCTATGGCTACACCTTC.

The chain has TRBV19 and TRBJ2-1; tentatively, D is TRBD2 (6 bases). The V end was cut by 3 bases, the J end by 7 bases, with 19 bases between. The CDR3 consists of 16 residues. Per the germline V gene, CDR1 is LNHDA and CDR2 is SQIVND (reference sequence). The CDR3 DNA follows: TGTGCCAGTAGTATTTTCGGGGGAGCTAGGGGAAATGAGCAGTTCTTC. Protein: CASSIFGGARGNEQFF.

This clonotype was observed at least ten times. J is TRBJ1-1 and V is TRBV7-2; TRBD1 matches at 10 bases. Losses at the gene ends were 4 bases for V and 4 bases for J; bases not matched to a gene: 3. The CDR3 consists of 14 residues. CDR1 and CDR2 from the germline V gene are SGHTA and FQGNSA. The CDR3 sequence: CASSSRQGATEAFF. CDR3 nucleotides: TGTGCCAGCAGCTCGAGACAGGGGGCCACTGAAGCTTTCTTT.

The J gene is TRBJ2-2, the V gene TRBV19; D is uncertain. The ends were cut back, 3 bases at V and 0 bases at J, with 8 bases in the middle. The length of the CDR3 is 15 residues. CDR1 and CDR2 from the germline V gene are LNHDA and SQIVND (reference sequence). CDR3 amino acids: CASSIPGPNTGELFF. The CDR3, as DNA: TGTGCCAGTAGTATTCCTGGGCCGAACACCGGGGAGCTGTTTTTT. The complete variable domain, with remaining parts taken from reference TRBV19 and TRBJ2-2, reads DGGITQSPKYLFRKEGQNVTLSCEQNLNHDAMYWYRQDPGQGLRLIYYSQIVNDFQKGDIAEGYSVSREKKESFPLTVTSAQKNPTAFYLCASSIPGPNTGELFFGEGSRLTVL.

V is TRBV2 and J is TRBJ1-1; TRBD1 might be the D (5 bases). The germline CDR1 and CDR2 sequences are SNHLY and FYNNEI. The CDR3 loop spans 13 amino acids. V was cut by 6 bases and J by 7 bases, with 15 bases left in between. CDR3 sequence: CASRFRPGDEAFF. In nucleotides, the CDR3 is TGTGCCAGCAGATTCAGACCGGGGGATGAAGCTTTCTTT.

This clonotype was observed many times. CDR3 coding DNA: TGTGCCAGCAGAGTAGCGGACCCTAAATACAATGAGCAGTTCTTC. Residues: CASRVADPKYNEQFF. The genes are TRBV6-1 and TRBJ2-1; perhaps TRBD2 as D (6 bases). The CDR3 extends over 15 amino acids. The germline V gene has CDR1 MNHNS and CDR2 SASEGT. Deletions cut 6 bases from V and 4 bases from J, with 16 bases between.

This CDR3 is CASSPNRLGAGELFF. CDR3 DNA sequence: TGTGCCAGCAGCCCCAACCGGCTAGGGGCCGGGGAGCTGTTTTTT. The genes are TRBV4-2 and TRBJ2-2, with a tentative D call TRBD1 (5 bases). The CDR3 spans 15 residues. Germline V gene lookup returns CDR1 LGHNA and CDR2 YNFKEQ. Trimming cost V 4 bases and J 6 bases, with 15 bases left between them.

Ten or more counts support this clonotype. This chain connects TRBV7-2 to TRBJ2-7; D tentatively reads TRBD1 or TRBD2 (5 bases each). This CDR3 comprises 12 residues. V was trimmed by 1 base and J by 8 bases, leaving 9 bases between them. From germline, CDR1 is SGHTA and CDR2 FQGNSA. The DNA of the CDR3 is TGTGCCAGCAGCTTAGGGTTGGGACAGCAGTACTTC. It translates to CASSLGLGQQYF.

As concerns this clonotype: This sequence may be a read error, since a much larger clone differs from it by one base. The chain uses TRBV10-3 and TRBJ1-5; D is possibly TRBD1 (6 bases). In germline, CDR1 is ENHRY, CDR2 SYGVKD. The CDR3 consists of 15 residues. The CDR3 is CAIREEGRGGQPQHF. CDR3 DNA sequence: TGTGCCATCCGTGAGGAGGGCAGGGGAGGACAGCCCCAGCATTTT.

The chain joins TRBV11-2 to TRBJ2-1; 10 positions agree with TRBD2. The CDR3 is 17 amino acids. Germline CDR1 SGHAT, CDR2 FQNNGV. The V gene end was trimmed by 3 bases and the J gene end by 1 base; junction bases not matched to a gene: 6. The CDR3 DNA is TGTGCCAGCAGCTTGGCCTTACTAGCGGGATCCTACAATGAGCAGTTCTTC. Protein sequence: CASSLALLAGSYNEQFF.

This clonotype showed up just a few times. The chain has TRBV28 and TRBJ1-1; the match to TRBD1 covers 8 bases. Germline V gene data show CDR1 as MDHEN and CDR2 as SYDVKM. The ends lost 7 bases at V and 6 bases at J; junction bases unmatched: 16. The CDR3 runs to 16 residues. The CDR3 nucleotides are TGTGCCAGCAATATACAGGGCAGGGGGCTTTTTGCTGAAGCTTTCTTT. The encoded protein is CASNIQGRGLFAEAFF.

The V call is TRBV15, the J call TRBJ2-6; D ambiguous. V was shortened by 1 base and J by 4 bases, with 11 bases between the two germline ends. The germline gives CDR1 LNHNV, CDR2 YYDKDF (reference sequence). The CDR3 sequence is 16 residues long. CDR3 nucleotide sequence: TGTGCCACCAGCAGAGCCGTCCCGGGCGGGGCCAACGTCCTGACTTTC. Amino acids: CATSRAVPGGANVLTF. Full variable domain (outside the CDR3, taken from reference TRBV15 and TRBJ2-6): DAMVIQNPRYQVTQFGKPVTLSCSQTLNHNVMYWYQQKSSQAPKLLFHYYDKDFNNEADTPDNFQSRRPNTSFCFLDIRSPGLGDTAMYLCATSRAVPGGANVLTFGAGSRLTVL.

CDR3 protein: CASREQGKETQYF. The DNA of the CDR3 is TGTGCCAGCAGAGAACAGGGAAAAGAGACCCAGTACTTC. The rearrangement joins TRBV6-2 or TRBV6-3 to TRBJ2-5, with D tentatively TRBD1 (6 bases). CDR1 and CDR2 from the germline V gene are MNHEY and SVGEGT. V lost 6 bases and J lost 3, with 11 bases in between. The CDR3 runs 13 residues.

V is TRBV12-3 or TRBV12-4 and J is TRBJ2-3, with D maybe TRBD2 (6 bases). V lost 0 bases, J lost 2 bases, and 9 bases lay in between. The CDR3 is made up of 15 amino acids. The CDR3 reads CASSLAGGYTDTQYF. The DNA for the CDR3 is TGTGCCAGCAGTTTAGCGGGAGGCTACACAGATACGCAGTATTTT.

In nucleotides, the CDR3 is TGCAGTGCCGCCGGACTACCTAGCACAGATACGCAGTATTTT. Translated: CSAAGLPSTDTQYF. The chain uses TRBV20-1 and TRBJ2-3, with D perhaps matching TRBD2 (6 bases). The CDR3 contains 14 residues. CDR1 and CDR2 from the germline V gene are DFQATT and SNEGSKA (reference sequence). V shed 6 bases and J shed 0 bases, with 13 bases lying between them.

Many counts were recorded for this clonotype. The rearrangement joins TRBV7-9 to TRBJ1-1, with D uncertain. The germline CDR1 and CDR2 sequences are SEHNR and FQNEAQ (reference sequence). The CDR3 sequence is 13 residues long. V was trimmed by 3 bases and J by 0 bases, leaving 5 bases between them. The DNA of the CDR3 is TGTGCCAGCAGCTTGACACTGAACACTGAAGCTTTCTTT. This codes for CASSLTLNTEAFF.

This clonotype was detected a few times. The chain joins TRBV27 to TRBJ1-5, with TRBD1 matching over 10 bases. Germline V gives CDR1 MNHEY, CDR2 SMNVEV (reference sequence). The CDR3 is 17 amino acids. V lost 4 bases, J lost 0 bases, and 6 bases stayed unmatched. CDR3 sequence (DNA): TGTGCCAGCAGTTCCGGGACAGGGGTCTATAGCAATCAGCCCCAGCATTTT. Its translation: CASSSGTGVYSNQPQHF.